A selection of T cell receptor beta chains follows, all from one sample in a study of T cell responses to AZD1222 COVID-19 vaccine. Sequencing used immunoSEQ multiplex PCR; TCRdb keeps in-frame clones, though not all of them. This table has under 150,000 clones, about 91% appearing once. Here the sequenced sample was peripheral blood, taken 28 days after the second AZD1222 dose. All receptors come from an adult who received the AZD1222 COVID-19 vaccine. Each CDR3 is given with its conserved first and last residue. Fields, in order: J gene, clone size, D gene, V gene, CDR3 protein. The D gene is left open where the match is weak. Only some rows state a clone size, as once, few, many or a class for expanded clones.

>TRBJ1-2|-|-|TRBV4-1
CASSHDPLGNYGYTF
>TRBJ2-1|-|-|TRBV7-3
CASSPDRGSYNEQFF
>TRBJ2-7|once|TRBD1|TRBV2
CASSEQGASHEQYF
>TRBJ1-6|-|-|TRBV30
CAWSSQGFSPLHF
>TRBJ1-1|-|-|TRBV5-1
CASSLAQLVNTEAFF
>TRBJ1-5|-|TRBD1|TRBV6-5
CAGDRGYSNQPQHF
>TRBJ1-2|few|-|TRBV5-6
CASTLGRTNYGYTF
>TRBJ2-1|-|TRBD2|TRBV14
CASSLGTRRNNEQFF
>TRBJ1-5|-|TRBD1|TRBV13
CASSLSRQGAGSNQPQHF
>TRBJ1-5|-|TRBD1|TRBV6-5
CASNLAGGNQPQHF
>TRBJ2-5|-|TRBD2|TRBV2
CASRGLAGETQYF